One sample yielded the 19 T cell receptor beta chains listed below, sequenced in a study of T cell responses to AZD1222 COVID-19 vaccine. Data came from immunoSEQ multiplex PCR; TCRdb stores just in-frame clones and leaves some out. Found here are more than 140,000 clones, around 89% of them singletons; the top ten hold about 3%. Here the sequenced sample was peripheral blood, taken on day 0 of AZD1222 vaccination. All receptors come from an adult in good health.

Written as DNA, the CDR3 is TGTGCCAGCACACCCTGGGACAACTCCTACGAGCAGTACTTC. Translating it yields CASTPWDNSYEQYF. V and J are TRBV9 and TRBJ2-7; weak D call: TRBD1 (6 bases). The CDR3 loop spans 14 amino acids. V lost 6 bases and J 0 bases, leaving 13 bases between the germline ends. Looked up from germline, CDR1 is SGDLS and CDR2 is YYNGEE.

Comments on this clone: It is unclear where the CDR3 begins or ends on the DNA, so no DNA is shown, and the CDR3 is as TCRdb lists it. The V gene is TRBV6-5, the J gene TRBJ2-1; the table's D call, TRBD2, has no DNA check behind it. A total of 14 residues make up the CDR3, ends included. Germline V lookup: CDR1 MNHEY, CDR2 SVGAGI. Here the CDR3 reads CASSSSRSYNEQFF.

This clone came up a few times. The V call is TRBV4-3, the J call TRBJ2-3, with TRBD2 matching 9 bases. The V segment lost 8 bases and the J segment 9 bases; nucleotides outside the gene matches: 18. CDR3 size: 16 residues. Germline V gene lookup returns CDR1 LGHNA and CDR2 YSLEER. Here the CDR3 DNA reads TGCGCCAGCCAATCACGGGGAATAGGCGGGAGGGCGACGCAGTATTTT. Encoded protein: CASQSRGIGGRATQYF.

The chain recombines TRBV2 with TRBJ2-3; D unresolved. Germline V gene data show CDR1 as SNHLY and CDR2 as FYNNEI. The CDR3 length is 14 residues. The V end was cut by 8 bases, the J end by 0 bases, with 12 bases between. The DNA of the CDR3 is TGTGCCAGCGTGGCGAGCATCAGCACAGATACGCAGTATTTT. Translating it yields CASVASISTDTQYF.

The rearrangement joins TRBV19 to TRBJ1-6; D not certain. The CDR3 length is 16 residues. Germline V lookup: CDR1 LNHDA, CDR2 SQIVND (reference sequence). Trimming left V 3 bases short and J 2 bases short, with 11 bases between. DNA for the CDR3: TGTGCCAGTAGTATGCAGGTGGCCGCCTATAATTCACCCCTCCACTTT. This encodes CASSMQVAAYNSPLHF. Full variable domain (remainder filled in from reference TRBV19 and TRBJ1-6): DGGITQSPKYLFRKEGQNVTLSCEQNLNHDAMYWYRQDPGQGLRLIYYSQIVNDFQKGDIAEGYSVSREKKESFPLTVTSAQKNPTAFYLCASSMQVAAYNSPLHFGNGTRLTVT.

This chain uses TRBV9 with TRBJ1-1, with TRBD1 matching over 8 bases. Germline assignment: CDR1 SGDLS and CDR2 YYNGEE. The CDR3 consists of 14 residues. The V gene end was trimmed by 0 bases and the J gene end by 10 bases; junction bases not matched to a gene: 8. CDR3 region: CASSVDRTGSLAFF. The CDR3 region has the DNA TGTGCCAGCAGCGTAGACAGGACAGGGAGCCTAGCTTTCTTT.

This chain links TRBV2 with TRBJ2-5, with 12 bases aligning to TRBD2. V lost 6 bases, J lost 5 bases, and 4 bases stayed unmatched. From germline, CDR1 is SNHLY and CDR2 FYNNEI. This CDR3 is built from 14 residues. Written as DNA, the CDR3 is TGTGCCAGCAGAAGGACTAGCGGGGAGGAGACCCAGTACTTC. Translating it yields CASRRTSGEETQYF.

This rearrangement joins TRBV13 to TRBJ2-6; D is uncertain. The CDR3 is 18 residues long. V was shortened by 0 bases and J by 0 bases, with 12 bases between the two germline ends. Germline V gene sequence: CDR1 PRHDT, CDR2 FYEKMQ (reference sequence). The CDR3 region is CASSLGPTYLSGANVLTF. The CDR3 DNA is TGTGCCAGCAGCTTAGGTCCGACCTACCTCTCTGGGGCCAACGTCCTGACTTTC.

The CDR3 DNA is TGTGCCAGCAAAAGGACAGGCTACAATGAGCAGTTCTTC. Amino acid sequence: CASKRTGYNEQFF. The chain recombines TRBV5-6 with TRBJ2-1, with 7 nucleotides matching TRBD1. CDR1 and CDR2 (germline): SGHDT, YYEEEE. V lost 6 bases and J lost 3; bases outside the gene matches: 3. CDR3 length equals 13 residues.

This clone is classed as medium-sized (0.01 to 0.1%). The chain joins TRBV5-1 to TRBJ1-6, with D maybe TRBD1 (5 bases). V lost 4 bases to trimming and J lost 10 bases, with 12 bases between them. In germline, CDR1 is SGHRS, CDR2 YFSETQ. The CDR3 covers 13 residues. DNA for the CDR3: TGCGCCAGCAGCCTGGACATTGGCTCACCCCTCCACTTT. It is translated as CASSLDIGSPLHF. Full variable domain (rest looked up from reference TRBV5-1 and TRBJ1-6): KAGVTQTPRYLIKTRGQQVTLSCSPISGHRSVSWYQQTPGQGLQFLFEYFSETQRNKGNFPGRFSGRQFSNSRSEMNVSTLELGDSALYLCASSLDIGSPLHFGNGTRLTVT.

V usage is TRBV7-9 and J usage is TRBJ2-7, with a tentative D call TRBD2 (7 bases). CDR3 size: 14 residues. Germline V gives CDR1 SEHNR, CDR2 FQNEAQ (reference sequence). Trimming cost V 2 bases and J 5 bases, with 13 bases left between them. CDR3 in amino acids: CASSLRGAIHEQYF. Here the CDR3 DNA reads TGTGCCAGCAGCTTACGGGGGGCTATTCACGAGCAGTACTTC.

The chain uses TRBV11-2 and TRBJ2-1; 11 nucleotides match TRBD2. J lost 6 bases, V lost 5 bases, and 18 bases had no gene match. The CDR3 consists of 19 residues. Germline CDR1 is SGHAT and CDR2 is FQNNGV. This CDR3 reads CASSPVFGNSGRAGNEQFF. The CDR3 DNA sequence: TGTGCCAGCAGCCCGGTTTTCGGAAATAGCGGGAGGGCGGGCAATGAGCAGTTCTTC.

The chain links TRBV6-2 or TRBV6-3 to TRBJ2-1, with D maybe TRBD1 (5 bases). V was pared by 0 bases and J by 9 bases, with 6 bases between. The CDR3 spans 12 residues. Germline CDR1 is MNHEY and CDR2 is SVGEGT. The CDR3 loop reads CASSYSRAEQFF. DNA of the CDR3: TGTGCCAGCAGTTACTCCAGGGCTGAGCAGTTCTTC.

This chain joins TRBV4-3 and TRBJ2-3, with TRBD2 matching 8 bases. The CDR3 runs 15 residues. Germline trimming cut 0 bases from V and 5 bases from J; bases unmatched to any gene: 4. Germline-derived CDR1 and CDR2 are LGHNA and YSLEER. CDR3 sequence reads: CASSQDFAGGDTQYF. DNA for the CDR3: TGCGCCAGCAGCCAAGACTTCGCGGGAGGAGATACGCAGTATTTT.

This sequence joins TRBV9 and TRBJ2-7; TRBD1 is a possible D gene (5 bases). Germline CDR1 is SGDLS and CDR2 is YYNGEE. V dropped 0 bases and J dropped 5 bases, with 12 bases sitting between them. The length of the CDR3 is 14 residues. CDR3 sequence: CASSVDGASHEQYF. CDR3 sequence (DNA): TGTGCCAGCAGCGTAGATGGGGCGTCCCACGAGCAGTACTTC. Combining the CDR3 with reference TRBV9 and TRBJ2-7 gives the whole variable domain DSGVTQTPKHLITATGQRVTLRCSPRSGDLSVYWYQQSLDQGLQFLIQYYNGEERAKGNILERFSAQQFPDLHSELNLSSLELGDSALYFCASSVDGASHEQYFGPGTRLTVT.

The chain links TRBV12-5 to TRBJ1-3; D ambiguous. The V end lost 0 bases, the J end lost 3 bases, and 18 bases lay between the germline ends. This CDR3 has 18 amino acids. CDR1 and CDR2 from the germline V gene are LGHNT and FRNRAP. CDR3 in amino acids: CASGLVLEGLVVGNTIYF. The CDR3 DNA follows: TGTGCTAGTGGTTTGGTACTCGAGGGATTAGTAGTTGGAAACACCATATATTTT. The full variable domain, with the rest looked up from reference TRBV12-5 and TRBJ1-3, is DARVTQTPRHKVTEMGQEVTMRCQPILGHNTVFWYRQTMMQGLELLAYFRNRAPLDDSGMPKDRFSAEMPDATLATLKIQPSEPRDSAVYFCASGLVLEGLVVGNTIYFGEGSWLTVV.

V is TRBV15 and J is TRBJ2-7; D gene ambiguous. This CDR3 comprises 15 residues. The germline CDR1 and CDR2 sequences are LNHNV and YYDKDF (reference sequence). V gave up 1 base and J gave up 6 bases, with 16 bases separating them. The DNA for the CDR3 is TGTGCCACCAGCAGAGGGGATAATTTAAAGGGCGAGCAGTACTTC. Translated: CATSRGDNLKGEQYF.

The chain recombines TRBV2 with TRBJ2-7; D gene unclear. V lost 8 bases and J 3 bases, leaving 14 bases between the germline ends. Germline-derived CDR1 and CDR2 are SNHLY and FYNNEI. The CDR3 has 13 amino acids. The CDR3 sequence: CASSTTPIYEQYF. The DNA of the CDR3 is TGTGCCAGCTCGACGACACCCATCTACGAGCAGTACTTC.

The chain has TRBV15 and TRBJ1-6; D not certain. The CDR3 consists of 14 residues. V gave up 0 bases and J gave up 2 bases, with 2 bases separating them. Germline CDR1 and CDR2: LNHNV and YYDKDF (reference sequence). The CDR3 DNA follows: TGTGCCACCAGCAGAGAGCCCTATAATTCACCCCTCCACTTT. This sequence encodes CATSREPYNSPLHF.